The T cell receptor (beta chain) under discussion was sequenced for a study of OX40 agonist ivuxolimab in advanced cancers. Patients who had autoimmune disease history or got systemic immunosuppression were left out. Per germline, CDR1 MNHNY and CDR2 SVGAGI (reference sequence). CDR3 size: 13 residues. V shed 2 bases and J shed 2 bases, with 7 bases lying between them. Generated by immunoSEQ multiplex PCR, the TCRdb table keeps only in-frame clones and is missing some. The sample lists tens of thousands of clones; approximately 94% were seen once. This TCR was recovered from an adult with an advanced solid tumor such as melanoma, head and neck, liver or kidney cancer. The sequenced sample was CD4+ or CD8+ T cells sorted from blood, obtained in a trial of the OX40 agonist ivuxolimab. The chain has TRBV6-6 and TRBJ2-7; D is uncertain. Here the CDR3 DNA reads TGTGCCAGCAGTTACGGCGACACCTACGAGCAGTACTTC. This sequence encodes CASSYGDTYEQYF.